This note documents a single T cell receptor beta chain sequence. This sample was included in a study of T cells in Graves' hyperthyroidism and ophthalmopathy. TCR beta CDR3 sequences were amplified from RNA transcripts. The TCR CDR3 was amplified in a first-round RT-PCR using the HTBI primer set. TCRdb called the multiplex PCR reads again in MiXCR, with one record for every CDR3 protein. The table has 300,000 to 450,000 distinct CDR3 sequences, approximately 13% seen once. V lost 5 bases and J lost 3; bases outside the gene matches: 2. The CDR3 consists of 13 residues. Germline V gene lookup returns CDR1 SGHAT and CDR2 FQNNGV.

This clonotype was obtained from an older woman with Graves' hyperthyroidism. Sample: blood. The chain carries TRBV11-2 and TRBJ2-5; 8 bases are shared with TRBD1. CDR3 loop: CASSQGAEETQYF. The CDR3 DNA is TGTGCCAGCAGCCAGGGGGCCGAAGAGACCCAGTACTTC.